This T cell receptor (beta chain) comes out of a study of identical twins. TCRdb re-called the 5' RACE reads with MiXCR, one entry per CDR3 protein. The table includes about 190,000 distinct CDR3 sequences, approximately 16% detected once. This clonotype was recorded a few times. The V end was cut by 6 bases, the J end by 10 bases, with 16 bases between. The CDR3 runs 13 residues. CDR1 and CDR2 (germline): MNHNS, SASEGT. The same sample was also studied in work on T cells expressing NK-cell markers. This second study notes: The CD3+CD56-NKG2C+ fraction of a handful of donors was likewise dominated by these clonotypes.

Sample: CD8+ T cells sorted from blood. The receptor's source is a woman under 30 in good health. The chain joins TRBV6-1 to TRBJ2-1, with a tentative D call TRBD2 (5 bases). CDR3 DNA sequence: TGTGCCAGCAGCTCAAACGACCCGGGGGAGCAGTTCTTC. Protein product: CASSSNDPGEQFF.